Each of the 24 T cell receptor beta chains below was sequenced from the same sample in a study of T cells after yellow fever vaccination. Using its own MiXCR run on the 5' RACE reads, TCRdb lists one record per CDR3 protein. The data show a few hundred thousand distinct CDR3 sequences, approximately 12% seen once. Here the sequenced sample was CD4+ T cells sorted from PBMCs, taken 15 days after the yellow fever booster vaccination. These receptors all come from a man younger than 35 who received the YFV17D yellow fever vaccine.

This clonotype was found a few times. This rearrangement joins TRBV11-2 to TRBJ2-2, with no clear D. From germline, CDR1 is SGHAT and CDR2 FQNNGV. Trimming stripped 5 bases from V and 1 base from J, with 14 bases between. The CDR3 is 16 residues long. Here the CDR3 DNA reads TGTGCCAGCAGCCCCTGGGCGAGGCTGAACACCGGGGAGCTGTTTTTT. Translating gives CASSPWARLNTGELFF.

V is TRBV2 and J is TRBJ2-5; weak D call: TRBD2 (6 bases). CDR3 length: 13 amino acids. CDR1 is SNHLY and CDR2 is FYNNEI in the germline V gene. V lost 4 bases, J lost 4 bases, and 10 bases lay in between. The CDR3 here is CASSGEVRETQYF. The DNA of the CDR3 is TGTGCCAGCAGTGGGGAGGTGCGAGAGACCCAGTACTTC.

This clonotype was detected a few times. DNA of the CDR3: TGTGCCAGCAGCGTAGGTAAAGGTACAGACACCGGGGAGCTGTTTTTT. This sequence encodes CASSVGKGTDTGELFF. The rearrangement links TRBV9 to TRBJ2-2; unclear D gene. This CDR3 contains 16 residues. V gave up 0 bases and J gave up 3 bases, with 12 bases separating them. The V gene's germline CDR1 is SGDLS and CDR2 YYNGEE.

This sequence joins TRBV9 and TRBJ2-5; 7 nucleotides match TRBD2. This CDR3 comprises 16 residues. The V gene end was trimmed by 0 bases and the J gene end by 0 bases; junction bases not matched to a gene: 5. Germline values: CDR1 SGDLS, CDR2 YYNGEE. This chain's CDR3 is CASSVGGGSHQETQYF. The CDR3 nucleotides read TGTGCCAGCAGCGTAGGCGGGGGTTCACACCAAGAGACCCAGTACTTC.

The chain joins TRBV13 to TRBJ2-5, with D hard to call. Germline V lookup: CDR1 PRHDT, CDR2 FYEKMQ (reference sequence). The V end lost 5 bases, the J end lost 6 bases, and 16 bases lay between the germline ends. The CDR3 totals 14 residues. The chain's CDR3 is CASSPRSFEKTQYF. CDR3 DNA sequence: TGTGCCAGCAGCCCACGGAGTTTTGAGAAGACCCAGTACTTC.

This clonotype was seen more than once but under ten times. The CDR3: CASAPAVSRSYEQYF. CDR3 DNA sequence: TGCGCCAGCGCGCCTGCGGTGTCCCGTTCCTACGAGCAGTACTTC. The chain has TRBV5-1 and TRBJ2-7; D unclear. This CDR3 has 15 residues. Germline loops: CDR1 SGHRS, CDR2 YFSETQ. The V gene lost 7 bases and the J gene lost 1 base, with 18 bases spanning the gap.

This clonotype showed up many times. This chain links TRBV6-5 with TRBJ1-5, with no clear D. V dropped 6 bases and J dropped 5 bases, with 17 bases sitting between them. Germline CDR1 MNHEY, CDR2 SVGAGI. CDR3 size: 15 residues. The CDR3 coding sequence is TGTGCCAGCAGCCCGGGTTCGGGAGGGTATCAGCCCCAGCATTTT. Amino acids: CASSPGSGGYQPQHF.

This chain links TRBV4-3 with TRBJ2-1; TRBD2 is a possible D gene (6 bases). In germline, CDR1 is LGHNA, CDR2 YSLEER. This CDR3 is built from 13 residues. Trimming pared 1 base from V and 10 bases from J, leaving 11 bases between. The CDR3 DNA reads as TGCGCCAGCAGCCAAGCTGGGGGGTCGGAGCAGTTCTTC. This sequence encodes CASSQAGGSEQFF.

This clonotype was recorded a few times. The rearrangement joins TRBV7-3 to TRBJ2-1, with 7 bases matching TRBD2. Germline loops: CDR1 SGHTA, CDR2 FQGTGA. The V gene end was trimmed by 3 bases and the J gene end by 8 bases; junction bases not matched to a gene: 10. The length of the CDR3 is 15 residues. CDR3: CASSLGGDLNYEQFF. The CDR3 nucleotides are TGTGCCAGCAGCTTGGGGGGGGACTTGAACTATGAGCAGTTCTTC.

The gene calls are TRBV6-5 and TRBJ1-1, with unresolved D. Between the trimmed V and J ends, which lost 4 bases and 1 base, there was a span of 13 bases. The CDR3 loop spans 15 amino acids. From germline, CDR1 is MNHEY and CDR2 SVGAGI. The CDR3 loop reads CASSWVGSSNTEAFF. The CDR3 DNA reads as TGTGCCAGCAGTTGGGTGGGTAGCTCGAACACTGAAGCTTTCTTT.

The CDR3: CASSRGRRNGYTF. The CDR3, as DNA: TGTGCCAGCAGCAGGGGACGGAGGAATGGCTACACCTTC. The J gene is TRBJ1-2, the V gene TRBV7-2; D may be TRBD1 (5 bases). V lost 5 bases and J 6 bases, leaving 13 bases between the germline ends. This CDR3 region has 13 residues. Germline loops: CDR1 SGHTA, CDR2 FQGNSA.

The chain employs TRBV2 and TRBJ2-7; no definite D call. Germline V lookup: CDR1 SNHLY, CDR2 FYNNEI. The CDR3 has 13 residues. Between the trimmed V and J ends, which lost 8 bases and 3 bases, there was a span of 14 bases. The CDR3 nucleotides are TGTGCCAGCTGCCGCCTGGGGTACTACGAGCAGTACGTC. This codes for CASCRLGYYEQYV.

V and J are TRBV28 and TRBJ2-5; 8 nucleotides line up with TRBD1. This CDR3 has 15 residues. The germline CDR1 and CDR2 sequences are MDHEN and SYDVKM. V shed 5 bases, J shed 5 bases, and the junction held 10 bases outside the gene matches. CDR3 protein: CASSPALDRGETQYF. The CDR3 bases are TGTGCCAGCAGTCCCGCCCTCGACAGGGGTGAGACCCAGTACTTC.

In its sample, this clonotype was seen many times. This chain links TRBV6-1 with TRBJ2-3, with unresolved D. Trimming took 7 bases from V and 2 from J, leaving 19 bases between them. Germline values: CDR1 MNHNS, CDR2 SASEGT. CDR3 size: 16 residues. CDR3 bases: TGTGCCAGCACCAAAGAGGTGGCAGACCCCACAGATACGCAGTATTTT. It codes for CASTKEVADPTDTQYF.

The chain is built from TRBV12-3 or TRBV12-4 and TRBJ2-7, with a weak D call TRBD2 (5 bases). With 5 bases removed from V and 0 bases from J, the gap between germline ends came to 11 bases. The length of the CDR3 is 14 residues. CDR3 residues: CASSLGGGSYEQYV. In DNA form, the CDR3 reads TGTGCCAGCAGTCTAGGTGGAGGCTCCTACGAGCAGTACGTC.

This clonotype occurred a few times. V usage is TRBV6-5 and J usage is TRBJ2-7; D is perhaps TRBD1 or TRBD2 (5 bases each). The V and J ends lost 2 bases and 3 bases respectively, with 11 bases between them. The V gene's germline CDR1 is MNHEY and CDR2 SVGAGI. The length of the CDR3 is 14 residues. Here the CDR3 reads CASSYDVGVYEQYF. In DNA, the CDR3 is TGTGCCAGCAGTTACGACGTGGGGGTCTACGAGCAGTACTTC.

This clonotype came up a few times. V is TRBV7-2 and J is TRBJ2-3, with D maybe TRBD1 (5 bases). CDR3 size: 15 residues. Trimming took 1 base from V and 6 from J, leaving 14 bases between them. Germline CDR1 is SGHTA and CDR2 is FQGNSA. CDR3 in amino acids: CASSLEAGMADTQYF. The CDR3 nucleotides read TGTGCCAGCAGCTTAGAGGCAGGGATGGCGGATACGCAGTATTTT. The full variable domain, rest sourced from reference TRBV7-2 and TRBJ2-3, is GAGVSQSPSNKVTEKGKDVELRCDPISGHTALYWYRQSLGQGLEFLIYFQGNSAPDKSGLPSDRFSAERTGGSVSTLTIQRTQQEDSAVYLCASSLEAGMADTQYFGPGTRLTVL.

This clonotype was recorded a few times. The CDR3 DNA reads as TGTGCCAGCAGCCAAACGGGGAGCACAGATACGCAGTATTTT. Protein: CASSQTGSTDTQYF. The chain is built from TRBV7-2 and TRBJ2-3, with D possibly being TRBD2 (5 bases). The CDR3 consists of 14 residues. Trimming cost V 5 bases and J 0 bases, with 9 bases left between them. Per the germline V gene, CDR1 is SGHTA and CDR2 is FQGNSA. Complete variable domain (other parts from reference TRBV7-2 and TRBJ2-3): GAGVSQSPSNKVTEKGKDVELRCDPISGHTALYWYRQSLGQGLEFLIYFQGNSAPDKSGLPSDRFSAERTGGSVSTLTIQRTQQEDSAVYLCASSQTGSTDTQYFGPGTRLTVL.

This clonotype was seen many times. The chain uses TRBV5-1 and TRBJ2-5; D is ambiguous. CDR1 and CDR2 (germline): SGHRS, YFSETQ. The CDR3 runs to 14 residues. Trimming left V 4 bases short and J 1 base short, with 11 bases between. The CDR3 loop is CASSLYSIQETQYF. CDR3 DNA: TGCGCCAGCAGCCTCTACTCGATCCAAGAGACCCAGTACTTC.

This clonotype came up a few times. The rearrangement joins TRBV10-3 to TRBJ1-1; 7 positions agree with TRBD1. V lost 2 bases, J lost 4 bases, and 4 bases stayed unmatched. The V gene's germline CDR1 is ENHRY and CDR2 SYGVKD. CDR3 length: 14 amino acids. DNA of the CDR3: TGTGCCATCAGTGAGGCCAGGGGGATCACTGAAGCTTTCTTT. Translating it yields CAISEARGITEAFF.

The rearrangement uses TRBV5-1 and TRBJ2-5; perhaps TRBD1 as D (5 bases). Germline values: CDR1 SGHRS, CDR2 YFSETQ. V shed 0 bases and J shed 2 bases, with 11 bases lying between them. CDR3 length: 15 amino acids. CDR3 nucleotide sequence: TGCGCCAGCAGCTTGGCAGGGTTTCGGCAAGAGACCCAGTACTTC. This encodes CASSLAGFRQETQYF.

In its sample, this clonotype was seen a few times. The V and J genes are TRBV7-2 and TRBJ2-7, with 9 bases lining up with TRBD1. The J segment lost 4 bases and the V segment lost 5 bases, leaving 9 bases of the junction unmatched. The CDR3 is made up of 15 amino acids. CDR1 is SGHTA and CDR2 is FQGNSA in the germline V gene. CDR3 nucleotide sequence: TGTGCCAGCAGCCTTCAAGGGACAGGGAGATACGAGCAGTACTTC. It codes for CASSLQGTGRYEQYF.

This rearrangement joins TRBV19 to TRBJ2-6, with D unclear. V was shortened by 5 bases and J by 0 bases, with 8 bases between the two germline ends. CDR3 length: 15 amino acids. Germline V gene data show CDR1 as LNHDA and CDR2 as SQIVND (reference sequence). The CDR3 sequence is CASSDTGSGANVLTF. The CDR3 DNA is TGTGCCAGTAGTGATACGGGCTCTGGGGCCAACGTCCTGACTTTC.

This clonotype has a handful of counts. The V call is TRBV5-4, the J call TRBJ2-3; 7 bases agree with TRBD2. V lost 3 bases, J lost 2 bases, and 12 bases stayed unmatched. CDR1 is SGHNT and CDR2 is YYREEE in the germline V gene (reference sequence). The CDR3 runs to 17 residues. The DNA for the CDR3 is TGTGCCAGCAGCTCCAGGAAGAGCGGGGATTTCACAGATACGCAGTATTTT. This encodes CASSSRKSGDFTDTQYF.